The 12 T cell receptor beta chains below were found in one sample sequenced in a study of cytomegalovirus exposure and HLA in healthy donors. The PCR was carried out with 60 Vbeta primers and 13 Jbeta primers. Assay: immunoSEQ multiplex PCR; the TCRdb copy retains only in-frame clones and omits some. Among tens of thousands of clones listed, less than 10% were seen once. The sequenced sample consisted of PBMCs. These receptor sequences come from a man in his fifties in good health and CMV-seronegative.

This clone was picked up a small number of times. The chain carries TRBV11-2 and TRBJ2-1; 10 bases agree with TRBD1. Germline values: CDR1 SGHAT, CDR2 FQNNGV. This CDR3 spans 15 amino acids. Trimming cost V 5 bases and J 8 bases; bases outside gene matches: 9. CDR3 loop: CASSTDRGTFHEQFF. In nucleotides, the CDR3 is TGTGCCAGCAGCACGGACAGGGGGACTTTTCATGAGCAGTTCTTC.

The chain links TRBV2 to TRBJ1-1; 9 bases align to TRBD1. This CDR3 spans 13 amino acids. Trimming cost V 6 bases and J 6 bases; bases outside gene matches: 5. Germline V gene lookup returns CDR1 SNHLY and CDR2 FYNNEI. The CDR3 region is CASRGRQGAEAFF. CDR3 in DNA: TGTGCCAGCAGAGGGAGACAGGGGGCTGAAGCTTTCTTT.

The chain links TRBV23-1 to TRBJ2-1, with 10 bases matching TRBD2. TRBV23-1 is an ORF, and what it does is uncertain. With V trimmed by 2 bases and J by 5 bases, 6 bases remained unmatched. CDR3 length equals 16 residues. CDR3 in amino acids: CASSQSGGAPDNEQFF. The CDR3 DNA is TGCGCCAGCAGTCAAAGCGGGGGGGCCCCGGACAATGAGCAGTTCTTC.

The rearrangement links TRBV19 to TRBJ2-4, with a possible D match to TRBD1 (7 bases). From germline, CDR1 is LNHDA and CDR2 SQIVND (reference sequence). This CDR3 region has 14 residues. V lost 3 bases, J lost 8 bases, and 14 bases lay in between. CDR3 coding DNA: TGTGCCAGTAGTATTGACAGGGAGGCATACATTCAGTACTTC. It translates to CASSIDREAYIQYF.

This rearrangement joins TRBV7-8 to TRBJ2-3; 10 bases match TRBD2. CDR3 size: 14 residues. The V gene's germline CDR1 is SGHVS and CDR2 FQNEAQ. The ends lost 5 bases at V and 8 bases at J; junction bases unmatched: 7. The CDR3 protein is CASSALAGGGTQYF. As DNA, the CDR3 is TGTGCCAGCAGCGCCTTAGCGGGGGGTGGTACGCAGTATTTT.

V is TRBV11-3 and J is TRBJ2-1; 10 positions agree with TRBD2. The CDR3 length is 16 residues. After removal of 5 bases from V and 4 bases from J, the junction contained 8 bases not matched to a gene. Germline V gene lookup returns CDR1 SGHNT and CDR2 YENEEA. The CDR3 sequence is CASSRGASGSYNEQFF. CDR3 in DNA: TGTGCCAGCAGCCGGGGGGCTAGCGGGAGTTACAATGAGCAGTTCTTC.

The V gene is TRBV15, the J gene TRBJ1-1; 8 bases map to TRBD1. The CDR3 totals 17 residues. The germline gives CDR1 LNHNV, CDR2 YYDKDF (reference sequence). V gave up 1 base and J gave up 4 bases; unmatched junction bases: 11. Here the CDR3 DNA reads TGTGCCACCAGCAGAGTCCCGCCCGGACAGGGCGGCACTGAAGCTTTCTTT. This translates into CATSRVPPGQGGTEAFF.

The V gene is TRBV27, the J gene TRBJ2-5, with 7 bases lining up with TRBD1. V was pared by 6 bases and J by 4 bases, with 5 bases of the junction left unmatched. This CDR3 is built from 13 residues. The germline V gene encodes CDR1 MNHEY and CDR2 SMNVEV (reference sequence). CDR3 sequence reads: CASRPSGGETQYF. CDR3 DNA: TGTGCCAGCAGACCCTCAGGGGGAGAGACCCAGTACTTC.

The rearrangement uses TRBV7-9 and TRBJ2-1, with TRBD2 matching over 13 bases. Germline CDR1 and CDR2: SEHNR and FQNEAQ (reference sequence). V lost 4 bases, J lost 7 bases, and 4 bases stayed unmatched. The CDR3 totals 15 residues. The CDR3 DNA sequence: TGTGCCAGCAGCTGGGGGGGACTAGCGGGGAATGAGCAGTTCTTC. The encoded protein is CASSWGGLAGNEQFF.

V and J are TRBV5-1 and TRBJ2-3, with 8 bases lining up with TRBD1. With V trimmed by 3 bases and J by 2 bases, 14 bases remained unmatched. The V gene's germline CDR1 is SGHRS and CDR2 YFSETQ. This CDR3 spans 18 amino acids. CDR3 in DNA: TGCGCCAGCAGCTCCAGCTTGGGACAGGCTTCAAACACAGATACGCAGTATTTT. Encoded protein: CASSSSLGQASNTDTQYF.

In regard to this clone: Other nucleotide sequences in the sample specify the same CDR3. The gene calls are TRBV18 and TRBJ2-7; possible D gene TRBD2, 5 bases. Trimming pared 3 bases from V and 6 bases from J, leaving 15 bases between. The CDR3 has 14 residues. The germline V gene has CDR1 KGHSH and CDR2 LQKENI. The CDR3 DNA reads TGTGCCAGCTCACCCCCCAGTGGCGGGCGCGAGCAGTACTTC. Translated: CASSPPSGGREQYF.

This clone was recorded a few times. J is TRBJ1-2 and V is TRBV5-1; 7 nucleotides align to TRBD1. The CDR3 sequence is 14 residues long. V lost 2 bases and J lost 5; bases outside the gene matches: 6. Germline V gene lookup returns CDR1 SGHRS and CDR2 YFSETQ. CDR3 region: CASSFEGQLYGYTF. The CDR3 DNA sequence: TGCGCCAGCAGCTTTGAGGGACAGCTATATGGCTACACCTTC.